The rows below give T cell receptor beta chains drawn from one sample of a study of metastatic and nonmetastatic thyroid tumors. TCRdb reprocessed the PCR reads using MiXCR. Among roughly 35,000 clones listed, roughly 15% were seen once. Material: blood. These receptors were taken from a female donor with papillary thyroid cancer or a benign thyroid nodule (not recorded which). Some clones in this sample may be carry-over from other donors' samples. The CDR3 runs from the conserved cysteine through the conserved F or W. The D gene is left open where the match is weak. Rows may omit the clone size; those that give it use once, few, many or a size class.

V	D	size	J	CDR3	DNA
TRBV18	-	-	TRBJ2-7	CASSRLTTFGEQYF	TGTGCCAGCTCACGCCTAACTACTTTCGGCGAGCAGTACTTC
TRBV9	TRBD1	many	TRBJ1-2	CASSLRQGGGYTF	TGTGCCAGCAGCCTCCGACAGGGCGGCGGCTACACCTTC
TRBV29-1	-	many	TRBJ1-4	CSVDTNEKLFF	TGCAGCGTTGATACGAATGAAAAACTGTTTTTT
TRBV24-1	-	-	TRBJ2-7	CASRNASKEQYF	TGTGCCTCCCGGAACGCCTCCAAAGAGCAGTACTTC
TRBV5-8	TRBD2	many	TRBJ2-3	CASSTAGTSGSRGTDTQYF	TGTGCCAGCAGCACGGCCGGGACTAGCGGGAGTAGGGGCACAGATACGCAGTATTTT
TRBV4-3	TRBD2	many	TRBJ2-5	CASSQRRQGGGGETQYF	TGCGCCAGCAGCCAACGCCGTCAGGGCGGGGGTGGGGAGACCCAGTACTTC
TRBV12-3/TRBV12-4	TRBD1	-	TRBJ1-2	CASSDTDRTSHGYTF	TGTGCCAGCAGTGACACGGACAGGACATCACATGGCTACACCTTC
TRBV10-3	-	-	TRBJ2-7	CAIIAPDRWQDEQYF	TGTGCCATCATTGCCCCTGACAGGTGGCAGGACGAGCAGTACTTC
TRBV6-5	-	many	TRBJ1-4	CASSYGGQTNEKLFF	TGTGCCAGCAGTTACGGTGGACAAACTAATGAAAAACTGTTTTTT
TRBV11-1	TRBD1	many	TRBJ1-1	CASSLTGQWEVHTEAFF	TGTGCCAGCAGCCTGACAGGGCAGTGGGAGGTCCACACTGAAGCTTTCTTT
TRBV11-2	-	-	TRBJ2-3	CASSWYLTAGDTQYF	TGTGCTAGCAGCTGGTACCTCACGGCGGGAGATACGCAGTATTTT
TRBV7-9	TRBD2	-	TRBJ2-1	CAILADSYNEQFF	TGTGCCATACTAGCGGACTCCTACAATGAGCAGTTCTTC
TRBV4-3	-	many	TRBJ2-3	CASSQDPTRGTSTDTQYF	TGCGCCAGCAGCCAAGATCCGACTAGGGGAACTAGCACAGATACGCAGTATTTT
TRBV5-1	-	many	TRBJ1-2	CASSPTQGGGYTF	TGCGCCAGCAGTCCCACCCAGGGTGGGGGCTACACCTTC
TRBV25-1	TRBD1	-	TRBJ2-3	CASSDLGAGTGRTDTQYF	TGTGCCAGCAGTGACCTCGGCGCCGGGACAGGGAGGACAGATACGCAGTATTTT
TRBV20-1	TRBD1	many	TRBJ2-5	CSATRTGQETQYF	TGCAGTGCTACGAGGACAGGGCAAGAGACCCAGTACTTC
TRBV7-9	TRBD1	many	TRBJ1-5	CASSPGQGFNQPQHF	TGTGCCAGCAGCCCAGGACAGGGATTCAATCAGCCCCAGCATTTT
TRBV20-1	-	-	TRBJ2-3	CSAPNAASTDTQYF	TGCAGTGCGCCCAATGCGGCTAGCACAGATACGCAGTATTTT
TRBV25-1	TRBD1	many	TRBJ2-1	CASSSSGTGGVNEQFF	TGTGCCAGCAGTAGCTCCGGGACAGGGGGCGTGAATGAGCAGTTCTTC
TRBV20-1	-	many	TRBJ2-4	CSVFYEGNIQYF	TGCAGTGTTTTTTACGAGGGCAACATTCAGTACTTC
TRBV7-6	-	few	TRBJ1-1	CASSLDGGSEAFF	TGTGCCAGCAGCTTAGATGGGGGGAGTGAAGCTTTCTTT